This T cell receptor (beta chain) appears in the sequencing data of a study of Ad26.COV2.S vaccination and SARS-CoV-2 variants. About the study: Donor was assigned to the Ad26.COV2.S arm of trial COV1001. Ad26.COV2.S was injected intramuscularly once or twice, 56 days apart.

Trimming left V 3 bases short and J 5 bases short, with 12 bases between. The germline gives CDR1 KGHDR, CDR2 SFDVKD. The CDR3 is 15 residues long. Indicated treatment: 15 to 20 received Ad26.COV2.S at low or high dose, single or two shots; about 5 received placebo; per-sample allocation not given. Collection of the samples took place on day 63 after the first injection of vaccine or placebo. Overall study findings and caveats: Comparability of non-spike TCR breadth was observed across vaccine and placebo recipients. Vaccinees showed greater spike-specific TCR breadth than placebo recipients.

As concerns this clone: The target antigen is unknown.

Method: immunoSEQ multiplex PCR; TCRdb's copy keeps in-frame clones and lacks some. The table has around 420,000 clones, roughly 90% seen once. The TCR comes from a person aged 18-60 years who received the Ad26.COV2.S COVID-19 vaccine or a placebo. The sequenced sample was peripheral blood, obtained in a trial of Ad26.COV2.S vaccine versus placebo. V is TRBV24-1 and J is TRBJ2-2; possible D gene TRBD1, 5 bases. The DNA of the CDR3 is TGTGCCACCAGTGATCAGTCAGGGCGGACCGGGGAGCTGTTTTTT. Translation: CATSDQSGRTGELFF.